What follows are 31 T cell receptor beta chains derived from one specimen sequenced in a study of T cells after yellow fever vaccination (dated by TCRdb to between 2018 and 2021). The meaning of the sample's treatment or condition label: live attenuated yellow fever vaccine strain. The library was made by 5' RACE. Sequencing was carried out with an Illumina HiSeq 2500. The public reads were reanalyzed by TCRdb: fastp trimming at Q25, MiXCR alignment, in-frame beta chains only. Here each entry gathers all rows of one CDR3 protein and keeps the most common genes and DNA. This sample holds around 400,000 distinct CDR3 sequences; approximately 10% were observed only once. More than 15% of the sample is taken by the ten largest. The sequenced sample was PBMCs, obtained on the day of the first yellow fever vaccination. The receptors were sampled from a man aged 18 to 30 who received the YFV17D yellow fever vaccine.

J is TRBJ2-1 and V is TRBV4-3; the match to TRBD2 covers 7 bases. Germline V gene data show CDR1 as LGHNA and CDR2 as YSLEER. Trimming at V came to 1 base and at J to 6 bases, leaving 6 bases not matched to a gene. This CDR3 has 15 residues. For the CDR3, the DNA is TGCGCCAGCAGCCAAGGGTTGACTAGCTCCAATGAGCAGTTCTTC. Translated: CASSQGLTSSNEQFF.

This clonotype was found a few times. The J gene is TRBJ2-7, the V gene TRBV5-1; 9 bases line up with TRBD1. This CDR3 has 14 residues. The ends lost 7 bases at V and 4 bases at J; junction bases unmatched: 9. Germline V gene lookup returns CDR1 SGHRS and CDR2 YFSETQ. The CDR3 is CASSGQGMTYEQYF. The CDR3, as DNA: TGCGCCAGCTCGGGACAGGGAATGACGTACGAGCAGTACTTC.

CDR3 region: CASSPGTPTQYF. The CDR3 DNA follows: TGTGCCAGCAGCCCCGGGACACCAACGCAGTATTTT. This rearrangement joins TRBV3-1 to TRBJ2-3; TRBD1 might be the D (6 bases). This CDR3 has 12 amino acids. Germline V lookup: CDR1 LGHDT, CDR2 YNNKEL (reference sequence). Trimming pared 4 bases from V and 9 bases from J, leaving 11 bases between.

The chain employs TRBV7-2 and TRBJ2-3; D is undetermined. Trimming took 6 bases from V and 0 from J, leaving 4 bases between them. The V gene's germline CDR1 is SGHTA and CDR2 FQGNSA. The CDR3 is 12 amino acids. This chain's CDR3 is CASRLSTDTQYF. The CDR3 region has the DNA TGTGCCAGCAGGCTCAGCACAGATACGCAGTATTTT.

This clonotype was seen ten or more times. This chain links TRBV28 with TRBJ1-1; 7 nucleotides agree with TRBD1. V shed 5 bases, J shed 1 base, and the junction held 10 bases outside the gene matches. This CDR3 region has 16 residues. The germline V gene encodes CDR1 MDHEN and CDR2 SYDVKM. The CDR3 protein is CASSRPTGPSNTEAFF. The CDR3 region has the DNA TGTGCCAGCAGTCGTCCGACAGGGCCGTCGAACACTGAAGCTTTCTTT.

The gene calls are TRBV3-1 and TRBJ1-6; D remains unclear. CDR1 and CDR2 from the germline V gene are LGHDT and YNNKEL (reference sequence). CDR3 length equals 12 residues. V was cut by 1 base and J by 9 bases, with 4 bases left in between. The CDR3 sequence: CASSQGSSPLHF. CDR3 bases: TGTGCCAGCAGCCAAGGGAGTTCACCCCTCCACTTT.

The V and J genes are TRBV29-1 and TRBJ1-1; possibly TRBD1 for D (5 bases). This CDR3 comprises 11 residues. V was trimmed by 4 bases and J by 10 bases, leaving 13 bases between them. The germline gives CDR1 SQVTM, CDR2 ANQGSEA. The CDR3: CSVVPVRGAFF. DNA for the CDR3: TGCAGCGTTGTCCCTGTAAGGGGAGCTTTCTTT.

The rearrangement uses TRBV27 and TRBJ1-1; D is possibly TRBD1 (6 bases). Trimming took off 7 bases at V and 5 bases at J, with 29 bases between the two ends. Germline V lookup: CDR1 MNHEY, CDR2 SMNVEV (reference sequence). The CDR3 covers 18 residues. The CDR3 DNA follows: TGTGCCAGCAATTTCCTGACCGGGACATCCCCCTCGGATACTGAAGCTTTCTTT. Translating it yields CASNFLTGTSPSDTEAFF.

There are a few counts of this clonotype. This sequence joins TRBV3-1 and TRBJ2-5; D not certain. Trimming left V 0 bases short and J 5 bases short, with 13 bases between. CDR3 length: 15 amino acids. Germline loops: CDR1 LGHDT, CDR2 YNNKEL (reference sequence). The CDR3 here is CASSQDFSGSETQYF. CDR3 coding DNA: TGTGCCAGCAGCCAAGATTTTAGTGGTTCGGAGACCCAGTACTTC.

This rearrangement joins TRBV5-4 to TRBJ2-5, with 7 bases that match TRBD1. Germline V lookup: CDR1 SGHNT, CDR2 YYREEE (reference sequence). V lost 1 base to trimming and J lost 2 bases; unmatched junction nucleotides: 5. The CDR3 loop spans 15 amino acids. The CDR3 reads CASSLNWGQQETQYF. DNA for the CDR3: TGTGCCAGCAGCTTGAACTGGGGACAGCAAGAGACCCAGTACTTC.

This clonotype was seen a handful of times. The chain employs TRBV7-2 and TRBJ2-2; D is unresolved. The CDR3 is 15 amino acids. Germline lookup yields CDR1 SGHTA and CDR2 FQGNSA. Trimming pared 7 bases from V and 4 bases from J, leaving 16 bases between. CDR3 DNA sequence: TGTGCCAGCACCCAGTCGAGGCCCCCCACCGGGGAGCTGTTTTTT. Translation: CASTQSRPPTGELFF. The entire variable domain, with the rest obtained from reference TRBV7-2 and TRBJ2-2, is as follows: GAGVSQSPSNKVTEKGKDVELRCDPISGHTALYWYRQSLGQGLEFLIYFQGNSAPDKSGLPSDRFSAERTGGSVSTLTIQRTQQEDSAVYLCASTQSRPPTGELFFGEGSRLTVL.

In its sample, this clonotype was seen many times. The chain couples TRBV28 to TRBJ2-7; D may match TRBD1 or TRBD2 (6 bases each). The length of the CDR3 is 16 residues. Per germline, CDR1 MDHEN and CDR2 SYDVKM. V lost 5 bases to trimming and J lost 4 bases, with 21 bases between them. CDR3 in amino acids: CASSPSRGERKYEQYV. For the CDR3, the DNA is TGTGCCAGCAGTCCTTCGAGGGGGGAAAGAAAATACGAGCAGTACGTC.

The genes are TRBV29-1 and TRBJ1-1; D unclear. From germline, CDR1 is SQVTM and CDR2 ANQGSEA. This CDR3 has 13 amino acids. The V and J ends lost 6 bases and 0 bases respectively, with 11 bases between them. The CDR3 here is CSVQQTMNTEAFF. In nucleotides, the CDR3 is TGCAGCGTGCAGCAGACTATGAACACTGAAGCTTTCTTT.

This clonotype has just a few counts. The chain recombines TRBV5-5 with TRBJ2-3; D is uncertain. V was trimmed by 1 base and J by 3 bases, leaving 6 bases between them. This CDR3 contains 13 residues. Germline V CDR1 and CDR2: SGHKS, YYEKEE (reference sequence). The CDR3 DNA sequence: TGTGCCAGCAGCTTGCACCTTACAGATACGCAGTATTTT. Protein sequence: CASSLHLTDTQYF.

J is TRBJ2-7 and V is TRBV20-1; 7 bases map to TRBD2. CDR3 length equals 13 residues. V was clipped by 0 bases and J by 5 bases; unmatched bases: 4. Germline CDR1 and CDR2: DFQATT and SNEGSKA (reference sequence). CDR3: CSAREGGGHEQYV. CDR3 bases: TGCAGTGCTAGAGAGGGGGGGGGACACGAGCAGTACGTC.

With respect to this clonotype: At one end, the junction sequence differs from germline, possibly due to a read error. The V and J genes are TRBV7-7 and TRBJ2-2; D is unresolved. The CDR3 consists of 15 residues. Germline CDR1 and CDR2: SSHAT and FNYEAQ (reference sequence). The CDR3 reads CASSLKLRRTGELFF. The CDR3 region has the DNA TGTGCTAGCAGCTTAAAGTTGCGAAGGACCGGGGAGCTGTTTTTT.

This clonotype showed up just a few times. The gene calls are TRBV6-1 and TRBJ2-5; 8 nucleotides line up with TRBD1. V lost 7 bases and J lost 3; bases outside the gene matches: 10. The CDR3 is made up of 15 amino acids. Germline V lookup: CDR1 MNHNS, CDR2 SASEGT. This CDR3 is CASTDPPGQEETQYF. The CDR3 DNA is TGTGCCAGCACCGACCCCCCGGGACAGGAAGAGACCCAGTACTTC.

This clonotype was counted ten times or more. This chain uses TRBV5-6 with TRBJ2-5, with D unresolved. The CDR3 sequence is 13 residues long. The germline CDR1 and CDR2 sequences are SGHDT and YYEEEE. V gave up 1 base and J gave up 3 bases, with 7 bases separating them. CDR3 loop: CASSLLLEETQYF. CDR3 in DNA: TGTGCCAGCAGCTTGTTACTCGAAGAGACCCAGTACTTC.

This clonotype was counted between two and nine times. The rearrangement links TRBV5-1 to TRBJ1-5; no reliable D call. V dropped 0 bases and J dropped 3 bases, with 4 bases sitting between them. CDR3 length: 13 amino acids. Germline lookup yields CDR1 SGHRS and CDR2 YFSETQ. The CDR3: CASSLGANQPQHF. The CDR3 nucleotides are TGCGCCAGCAGCTTGGGAGCCAATCAGCCCCAGCATTTT.

The CDR3 DNA follows: TGCGCCAGCAGCCGGGACAGGGACACAGATACGCAGTATTTT. This encodes CASSRDRDTDTQYF. The J gene is TRBJ2-3, the V gene TRBV5-1; TRBD1 agrees at 9 bases. In germline, CDR1 is SGHRS, CDR2 YFSETQ. The V and J ends lost 4 bases and 2 bases, in that order; junction bases with no gene match: 2. The CDR3 has 14 amino acids.

The rearrangement links TRBV19 to TRBJ1-4; tentative D call: TRBD1 (5 bases). V shed 5 bases and J shed 7 bases, with 17 bases lying between them. CDR1 and CDR2 (germline): LNHDA, SQIVND (reference sequence). The CDR3 covers 15 residues. DNA of the CDR3: TGTGCCAGTAGTCCAGGGCAGGGTCGGGGTGAAAAACTGTTTTTT. It encodes CASSPGQGRGEKLFF.

This chain links TRBV6-2 or TRBV6-3 with TRBJ2-7; D is unclear. Germline V gene sequence: CDR1 MNHEY, CDR2 SVGEGT. Trimming cost V 3 bases and J 5 bases, with 5 bases left between them. The CDR3 covers 11 residues. This CDR3 reads CASSYPHEQYF. The CDR3, as DNA: TGTGCCAGCAGTTATCCCCACGAGCAGTACTTC.

This chain links TRBV6-6 with TRBJ2-3; D ambiguous. The CDR3 contains 13 residues. Germline V gene sequence: CDR1 MNHNY, CDR2 SVGAGI (reference sequence). The ends were cut back, 4 bases at V and 7 bases at J, with 12 bases in the middle. This CDR3 is CASSFLDPNTQYF. In nucleotides, the CDR3 is TGTGCCAGCAGTTTCCTGGACCCCAATACGCAGTATTTT.

A few counts support this clonotype. V gene TRBV7-2 combines with J gene TRBJ2-3; D remains ambiguous. Trimming left V 1 base short and J 0 bases short, with 14 bases between. Germline V gene data show CDR1 as SGHTA and CDR2 as FQGNSA. The CDR3 covers 17 residues. Written as DNA, the CDR3 is TGTGCCAGCAGCTTAGTCTTGAGAAGCGCTAGCACAGATACGCAGTATTTT. Translated: CASSLVLRSASTDTQYF. Complete variable domain (other parts from reference TRBV7-2 and TRBJ2-3): GAGVSQSPSNKVTEKGKDVELRCDPISGHTALYWYRQSLGQGLEFLIYFQGNSAPDKSGLPSDRFSAERTGGSVSTLTIQRTQQEDSAVYLCASSLVLRSASTDTQYFGPGTRLTVL.

The chain combines TRBV20-1 with TRBJ1-2, with D unclear. The germline V and J ends were trimmed by 7 bases and 6 bases, with 21 bases remaining between them. The CDR3 is 14 residues long. Germline values: CDR1 DFQATT, CDR2 SNEGSKA (reference sequence). The CDR3 nucleotides read TGCAGTGACCTAGCTCCCTCCGAGGTAGATGGCTACACCTTC. This codes for CSDLAPSEVDGYTF.

The chain joins TRBV12-3 or TRBV12-4 to TRBJ2-5; tentative D call: TRBD1 (5 bases). The CDR3 is made up of 14 amino acids. V was pared by 2 bases and J by 2 bases, with 9 bases between. CDR3 sequence (DNA): TGTGCCAGCAGTTTAATGGCAGGGCAAGAGACCCAGTACTTC. This codes for CASSLMAGQETQYF.

In the case of this clonotype: A much more abundant neighbour one base away suggests this may be a read error. V gene TRBV12-3 or TRBV12-4 combines with J gene TRBJ2-5; D unclear. The CDR3 contains 12 residues. Trimming stripped 6 bases from V and 2 bases from J, with 7 bases between. This chain's CDR3 is CASRELQETQYF. The CDR3 DNA is TGTGCCAGCAGAGAACTTCAAGAGACCCAGTACTTC.

This clonotype has just a few counts. The chain has TRBV2 and TRBJ1-3, with D perhaps TRBD1 (5 bases). This CDR3 contains 15 residues. Looked up from germline, CDR1 is SNHLY and CDR2 is FYNNEI. Trimming left V 3 bases short and J 0 bases short, with 9 bases between. The CDR3, as DNA: TGTGCCAGCAGTGATACAGGCAGCTCTGGAAACACCATATATTTT. Amino acids: CASSDTGSSGNTIYF.

Only a few counts were recorded for this clonotype. The genes are TRBV12-3 or TRBV12-4 and TRBJ2-1; no firm D call. This CDR3 region has 16 residues. V was shortened by 3 bases and J by 5 bases, with 17 bases between the two germline ends. The CDR3: CASSFPALGSHNEQFF. The CDR3 nucleotides are TGTGCCAGCAGTTTTCCCGCCCTTGGGTCTCACAATGAGCAGTTCTTC.

The J gene is TRBJ1-3, the V gene TRBV7-9; D is ambiguous. Germline lookup yields CDR1 SEHNR and CDR2 FQNEAQ (reference sequence). The CDR3 runs 14 residues. V lost 6 bases and J lost 4, with 13 bases in between. In DNA, the CDR3 is TGTGCCAGCAGTCTCGATACGGACGGAAACACCATATATTTT. Protein product: CASSLDTDGNTIYF.

The genes are TRBV29-1 and TRBJ1-1; the match to TRBD1 covers 8 bases. The junction had 7 bases not matched to a gene; V was cut back by 6 bases and J by 4 bases. Germline V gene lookup returns CDR1 SQVTM and CDR2 ANQGSEA. CDR3 size: 13 residues. The CDR3 sequence is CSVYNRGGTEAFF. DNA for the CDR3: TGCAGCGTGTACAACAGGGGGGGCACTGAAGCTTTCTTT.